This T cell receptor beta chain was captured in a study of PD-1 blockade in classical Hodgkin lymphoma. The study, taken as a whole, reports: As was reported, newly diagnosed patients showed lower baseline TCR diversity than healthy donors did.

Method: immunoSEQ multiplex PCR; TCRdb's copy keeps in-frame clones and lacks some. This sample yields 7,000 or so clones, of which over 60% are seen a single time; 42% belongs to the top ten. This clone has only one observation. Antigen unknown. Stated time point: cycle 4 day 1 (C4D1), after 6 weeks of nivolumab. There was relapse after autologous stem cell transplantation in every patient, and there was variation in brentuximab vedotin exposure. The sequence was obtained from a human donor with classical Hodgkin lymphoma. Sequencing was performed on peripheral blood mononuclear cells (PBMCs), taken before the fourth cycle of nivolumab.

The DNA of the CDR3 is TGTGCCAGTAGTATTGGAGGGGTCCGGAACACTGAAGCTTTCTTT. This codes for CASSIGGVRNTEAFF. V and J are TRBV19 and TRBJ1-1; possibly TRBD1 for D (5 bases). The V gene lost 3 bases and the J gene lost 1 base, with 12 bases spanning the gap. The CDR3 is 15 residues long. CDR1 and CDR2 from the germline V gene are LNHDA and SQIVND (reference sequence).